This T cell receptor beta chain appears in the sequencing data of a study of post-analysis software for immune sequencing data. Overall study findings and caveats: In multiple sclerosis, normalized Chao1 diversity was significantly below that of controls. In patients, roughly 5 TRBV segments were more frequent than in controls, with TRBV5-6, TRBV5-1 and TRBV20-1 among them.

About this clonotype: Antigen unknown.

Germline V lookup: CDR1 DFQATT, CDR2 SNEGSKA (reference sequence). With 3 bases clipped from V and 5 bases from J, the junction kept 3 bases outside the gene matches. CDR3 length: 13 residues. Each TCR beta cDNA library carried unique molecular identifiers. TCRdb re-called the PCR reads with MiXCR, one entry per CDR3 protein. Among 550,000 to 700,000 distinct CDR3 sequences listed, 40% to 50% were seen once. This sequence originates from a girl aged 10-17 years with multiple sclerosis. The V call is TRBV20-1, the J call TRBJ2-3; the match to TRBD1 covers 9 bases. The sequenced sample was blood. The DNA of the CDR3 is TGCAGTGCTAGGGACAGGGGCGAAGATACGCAGTATTTT. Translation gives CSARDRGEDTQYF.